The TCR beta chain under discussion was sequenced for a study of circulating and synovial CD4+ cells in juvenile arthritis. Study results and limitations: Measured synovium overlap likely understates the true shared repertoire.

Clones were read by immunoSEQ multiplex PCR, and TCRdb kept only the in-frame ones, dropping some. Found here are under 40,000 clones, roughly 96% of them singletons; the top ten hold around 0.7%. V gave up 4 bases and J gave up 3 bases, with 18 bases separating them. CDR1 WNHNN and CDR2 SYGVQD come from the germline V gene (reference sequence). The CDR3 extends over 16 amino acids. Points on this clone: The target antigen is unknown.

This TCR was sampled from a human donor with juvenile idiopathic arthritis. This rearrangement joins TRBV10-1 to TRBJ1-1; D is possibly TRBD1 (5 bases). Input material: CD4+ T cells from blood. Here the CDR3 reads CASSGGDPIVDTEAFF. As DNA, the CDR3 is TGCGCCAGCAGTGGGGGGGACCCGATTGTGGACACTGAAGCTTTCTTT.